A single sample gave rise to the 30 T cell receptor beta chains below, sequenced in a study of T cell responses to AZD1222 COVID-19 vaccine. Repertoires were generated with immunoSEQ multiplex PCR, while TCRdb's copy carries only in-frame clones and drops some. The sample shows 95,000 to 100,000 clones, less than 90% of them seen only once. Material: peripheral blood, obtained on day 0 of AZD1222 vaccination. These receptors were obtained from an adult in good health.

In DNA, the CDR3 is TGTGCCTGGGGCGGGGACTTAAATACGCAGTATTTT. Translation gives CAWGGDLNTQYF. The chain joins TRBV30 to TRBJ2-3; a weak D match, TRBD2 (6 bases). The germline gives CDR1 GTSNPN, CDR2 SVGIG (reference sequence). V dropped 5 bases and J dropped 7 bases, with 13 bases sitting between them. This CDR3 comprises 12 residues.

The rearrangement joins TRBV6-5 to TRBJ2-7, with 13 positions matching TRBD2. With 3 bases clipped from V and 3 bases from J, the junction kept 5 bases outside the gene matches. The V gene's germline CDR1 is MNHEY and CDR2 SVGAGI. This CDR3 is built from 16 residues. The CDR3 loop is CASSYFGLAGDYEQYF. CDR3 DNA: TGTGCCAGCAGTTATTTTGGACTAGCGGGGGACTACGAGCAGTACTTC.

V and J are TRBV4-1 and TRBJ2-1, with TRBD2 matching over 7 bases. The CDR3 totals 18 residues. Germline V gene sequence: CDR1 MGHRA, CDR2 YSYEKL. Trimming removed 2 bases from V and 15 bases from J; junction bases left unmatched: 25. The chain's CDR3 is CASSQPWTFLGGSQNLFF. As DNA, the CDR3 is TGCGCCAGCAGCCAACCCTGGACATTCTTGGGCGGGAGCCAAAATTTGTTCTTC.

The chain joins TRBV21-1 to TRBJ1-5. TRBV21-1 is a pseudogene. The length of the CDR3 is 19 residues. The CDR3 bases are TGTGCCAGCAGAAAATCCTCGATTCCCGGTACTAATAGCAATCAGCCCCAGCATTTT. As protein: CASRKSSIPGTNSNQPQHF.

The chain recombines TRBV2 with TRBJ2-7, with TRBD1 matching 8 bases. CDR3 length equals 12 residues. CDR1 and CDR2 (germline): SNHLY, FYNNEI. J gave up 4 bases and V 8 bases, and 4 bases lay outside the gene matches. CDR3: CASGQGGYEQYF. The CDR3, as DNA: TGTGCCAGCGGACAGGGTGGGTACGAGCAGTACTTC.

The gene calls are TRBV3-1 (or the pseudogene TRBV3-2) and TRBJ2-1; TRBD2 matches 9 bases. Germline CDR1 and CDR2: LGHDT and YNNKEL (reference sequence). The CDR3 is 16 amino acids. J lost 2 bases, V lost 3 bases, and 5 bases had no gene match. The CDR3 coding sequence is TGTGCCAGCAGCCAGGGATCTAGCGGGGCCTACAATGAGCAGTTCTTC. It translates to CASSQGSSGAYNEQFF.

This sequence joins TRBV6-1 and TRBJ2-7; D is ambiguous. Trimming cost V 1 base and J 3 bases, with 10 bases left between them. This CDR3 has 14 residues. Looked up from germline, CDR1 is MNHNS and CDR2 is SASEGT. The CDR3 reads CASSEGTSLYEQYF. DNA of the CDR3: TGTGCCAGCAGTGAAGGGACGTCCCTCTACGAGCAGTACTTC.

This rearrangement joins TRBV24-1 to TRBJ2-1, with D perhaps TRBD1 (5 bases). Trimming removed 4 bases from V and 5 bases from J, with 14 bases in between. Germline CDR1 and CDR2: KGHDR and SFDVKD. This CDR3 region has 15 residues. The DNA for the CDR3 is TGTGCCACCAGTGAACCTGGGGCTGGGAACAATGAGCAGTTCTTC. Translated: CATSEPGAGNNEQFF.

The V gene is TRBV28, the J gene TRBJ2-7, with a possible D match to TRBD1 (5 bases). The CDR3 loop spans 13 amino acids. Germline CDR1 is MDHEN and CDR2 is SYDVKM. Between the trimmed V and J ends, which lost 2 bases and 6 bases, there was a span of 11 bases. The CDR3 coding sequence is TGTGCCAGCAGTTTACCAGACCAGGGCGAGCAGTACTTC. Its protein is CASSLPDQGEQYF. Full variable domain (outside the CDR3, taken from reference TRBV28 and TRBJ2-7): DVKVTQSSRYLVKRTGEKVFLECVQDMDHENMFWYRQDPGLGLRLIYFSYDVKMKEKGDIPEGYSVSREKKERFSLILESASTNQTSMYLCASSLPDQGEQYFGPGTRLTVT.

The V and J genes are TRBV24-1 and TRBJ2-7; D call uncertain. The CDR3 runs 15 residues. Deletions cut 3 bases from V and 5 bases from J, with 16 bases between. Germline V gene sequence: CDR1 KGHDR, CDR2 SFDVKD. CDR3 in DNA: TGTGCCACCAGTGATCAGCACACTCCCACCCACGAGCAGTACTTC. This translates into CATSDQHTPTHEQYF.

The chain's CDR3 is CASSNSGASGNTIYF. DNA for the CDR3: TGTGCCAGCAGCAACTCAGGGGCCTCTGGAAACACCATATATTTT. The chain couples TRBV28 to TRBJ1-3, with D possibly matching TRBD1 (6 bases). The CDR3 covers 15 residues. V was pared by 6 bases and J by 0 bases, with 12 bases between. Germline lookup yields CDR1 MDHEN and CDR2 SYDVKM.

CDR3 sequence (DNA): TGTGCCAGCAGCTTAGCGCTTAGTTCAGACGGAGCCGGGGGAAACACCATATATTTT. This sequence encodes CASSLALSSDGAGGNTIYF. This chain connects TRBV7-9 to TRBJ1-3; D gene uncertain. Trimming pared 0 bases from V and 4 bases from J, leaving 22 bases between. This CDR3 is built from 19 residues. Germline V lookup: CDR1 SEHNR, CDR2 FQNEAQ (reference sequence).

A note on this clone: An end of the junction differs from the germline gene, which may be a read error. This chain joins TRBV30 and TRBJ2-1; D remains ambiguous. The CDR3 loop spans 12 amino acids. Germline V gene data show CDR1 as GTSNPN and CDR2 as SVGIG (reference sequence). CDR3 DNA: TGTGCCTGGAGTCTGGACCGGGCCACGATGCTCTTC. Translation: CAWSLDRATMLF.

As for this clone: A junction boundary mismatches the germline segment, possibly from a read error. V gene TRBV7-9 combines with J gene TRBJ1-3; 12 bases are a match to TRBD1. Germline-derived CDR1 and CDR2 are SEHNR and FQNEAQ (reference sequence). The CDR3 length is 14 residues. The CDR3 here is CASSLAEGQGAGHF. CDR3 sequence (DNA): TGTGCCAGCAGCTTAGCGGAGGGACAGGGGGCCGGCCATTTT.

This rearrangement joins TRBV29-1 to TRBJ2-1, with 11 bases that match TRBD2. Trimming cost V 6 bases and J 3 bases; bases outside gene matches: 13. The CDR3 loop spans 17 amino acids. Germline values: CDR1 SQVTM, CDR2 ANQGSEA. The CDR3, as DNA: TGCAGCGTCTTACTAGCGGGAGTAGAATCGGGCTACAATGAGCAGTTCTTC. Protein product: CSVLLAGVESGYNEQFF.

The V gene is TRBV30, the J gene TRBJ2-1, with 7 bases fitting TRBD2. Germline assignment: CDR1 GTSNPN and CDR2 SVGIG (reference sequence). J gave up 4 bases and V 4 bases, and 4 bases lay outside the gene matches. The CDR3 is 13 residues long. CDR3 DNA sequence: TGTGCCTGGACAGGCGGGAGATACAATGAGCAGTTCTTC. Protein sequence: CAWTGGRYNEQFF. Based on the CDR3 plus reference TRBV30 and TRBJ2-1, the full variable domain is SQTIHQWPATLVQPVGSPLSLECTVEGTSNPNLYWYRQAAGRGLQLLFYSVGIGQISSEVPQNLSASRPQDRQFILSSKKLLLSDSGFYLCAWTGGRYNEQFFGPGTRLTVL.

This clone was recorded only once. This chain connects TRBV14 to TRBJ2-2; D is tentatively TRBD1 or TRBD2 (5 bases each). V lost 4 bases and J 8 bases, leaving 11 bases between the germline ends. Germline loops: CDR1 SGHDN, CDR2 FVKESK. The CDR3 runs to 13 residues. The CDR3 spells CASSPTGRGELFF. The CDR3 bases are TGTGCCAGCAGCCCAACGGGGCGGGGGGAGCTGTTTTTT.

The chain recombines TRBV19 with TRBJ2-3; the D is unclear. Trimming left V 9 bases short and J 1 base short, with 14 bases between. This CDR3 has 14 amino acids. Germline CDR1 is LNHDA and CDR2 is SQIVND (reference sequence). Written as DNA, the CDR3 is TGTGCCAGCTCCATGGGAATTGGCACAGATACGCAGTATTTT. Translation gives CASSMGIGTDTQYF.

The chain is built from TRBV30 and TRBJ2-7; possibly TRBD2 for D (5 bases). Germline V lookup: CDR1 GTSNPN, CDR2 SVGIG (reference sequence). CDR3 length: 13 amino acids. V was trimmed by 3 bases and J by 7 bases, leaving 16 bases between them. CDR3: CAWSVLAGKEQYF. CDR3 in DNA: TGTGCCTGGAGCGTCCTCGCGGGTAAGGAGCAGTACTTC.

This clone was counted a single time. The chain couples TRBV10-3 to TRBJ1-2; D is unresolved. The CDR3 length is 10 residues. From germline, CDR1 is ENHRY and CDR2 SYGVKD. Trimming pared 2 bases from V and 8 bases from J, leaving 3 bases between. The CDR3 is CAISEEGYTF. CDR3 nucleotides: TGTGCCATCAGTGAGGAAGGCTACACCTTC.

The chain joins TRBV19 to TRBJ1-1; D not certain. The V and J ends lost 7 bases and 2 bases respectively, with 17 bases between them. Per germline, CDR1 LNHDA and CDR2 SQIVND (reference sequence). The CDR3 totals 15 residues. The CDR3 DNA follows: TGTGCCAGTACTCCAATAACGGGAGGCAACACTGAAGCTTTCTTT. Translating it yields CASTPITGGNTEAFF. The variable domain in full, completed from reference TRBV19 and TRBJ1-1, reads DGGITQSPKYLFRKEGQNVTLSCEQNLNHDAMYWYRQDPGQGLRLIYYSQIVNDFQKGDIAEGYSVSREKKESFPLTVTSAQKNPTAFYLCASTPITGGNTEAFFGQGTRLTVV.

V gene TRBV28 combines with J gene TRBJ1-4, with 10 bases fitting TRBD1. Trimming removed 2 bases from V and 7 bases from J; junction bases left unmatched: 4. The CDR3 loop spans 15 amino acids. Germline values: CDR1 MDHEN, CDR2 SYDVKM. This chain's CDR3 is CASSLRQGAGEKLFF. CDR3 DNA: TGTGCCAGCAGTTTACGACAGGGGGCGGGTGAAAAACTGTTTTTT.

This CDR3 is CASSPGIQTGMNTEAFF. DNA of the CDR3: TGTGCCAGCAGCCCGGGCATCCAGACAGGGATGAACACTGAAGCTTTCTTT. The gene calls are TRBV16 and TRBJ1-1, with 7 bases identical to TRBD1. J was trimmed by 0 bases and V by 4 bases; bases with no gene match: 11. The CDR3 covers 17 residues. The germline CDR1 and CDR2 sequences are KGHSY and FQNENV.

In its sample, this clone was seen a few times. This chain uses TRBV11-2 with TRBJ2-4; D is ambiguous. The germline V gene has CDR1 SGHAT and CDR2 FQNNGV. The CDR3 is made up of 15 amino acids. Trimming cost V 4 bases and J 0 bases, with 10 bases left between them. The CDR3 sequence is CASSSPRIAKNIQYF. In DNA, the CDR3 is TGTGCCAGCAGCTCACCGAGGATAGCCAAAAACATTCAGTACTTC. Together with reference TRBV11-2 and TRBJ2-4, the CDR3 gives the full variable domain: EAGVAQSPRYKIIEKRQSVAFWCNPISGHATLYWYQQILGQGPKLLIQFQNNGVVDDSQLPKDRFSAERLKGVDSTLKIQPAKLEDSAVYLCASSSPRIAKNIQYFGAGTRLSVL.

This clone was detected a few times. The gene calls are TRBV4-1 and TRBJ1-2; D gene unclear. V lost 0 bases and J 5 bases, leaving 7 bases between the germline ends. The CDR3 loop spans 13 amino acids. Germline CDR1 reads MGHRA; CDR2 reads YSYEKL. CDR3 bases: TGCGCCAGCAGCCAAGAGTCGGGTTATGGCTACACCTTC. This translates into CASSQESGYGYTF.

This clone has more than one count but fewer than ten. The gene calls are TRBV6-5 and TRBJ2-5; 8 bases agree with TRBD1. The CDR3 runs 15 residues. Trimming cost V 5 bases and J 2 bases; bases outside gene matches: 7. Germline V gives CDR1 MNHEY, CDR2 SVGAGI. The CDR3 reads CASSNRRQGQETQYF. The DNA of the CDR3 is TGTGCCAGCAGTAACCGAAGACAGGGGCAAGAGACCCAGTACTTC.

The V and J genes are TRBV6-5 and TRBJ2-5; TRBD1 agrees at 7 bases. Germline CDR1 is MNHEY and CDR2 is SVGAGI. The CDR3 consists of 14 residues. V trimming: 7 bases; J trimming: 1 base; junction bases outside the gene matches: 6. The DNA for the CDR3 is TGTGCCAGCACCAGCCGGGACAGCCAAGAGACCCAGTACTTC. This sequence encodes CASTSRDSQETQYF.

V usage is TRBV10-1 and J usage is TRBJ2-1, with D possibly TRBD2 on 5 matching bases. V was pared by 7 bases and J by 8 bases, with 21 bases between. The CDR3 length is 15 residues. The germline V gene encodes CDR1 WNHNN and CDR2 SYGVQD (reference sequence). CDR3 nucleotides: TGCGCCAGCAATAACGGGCCCCCCGGGGTCGATGAGCAGTTCTTC. Translating gives CASNNGPPGVDEQFF.

The chain employs TRBV4-1 and TRBJ1-4; D is unclear. Germline V CDR1 and CDR2: MGHRA, YSYEKL. The CDR3 is 14 amino acids. V lost 4 bases, J lost 4 bases, and 10 bases lay in between. CDR3 amino acids: CASSRTWNNEKLFF. CDR3 in DNA: TGCGCCAGCAGCCGCACTTGGAATAATGAAAAACTGTTTTTT.

V usage is TRBV19 and J usage is TRBJ2-3; TRBD2 matches at 9 bases. J lost 0 bases, V lost 4 bases, and 5 bases had no gene match. CDR3 length equals 16 residues. Germline CDR1 LNHDA, CDR2 SQIVND (reference sequence). CDR3 sequence: CASSSGRAVSTDTQYF. Here the CDR3 DNA reads TGTGCCAGTAGTAGCGGGAGGGCCGTTAGCACAGATACGCAGTATTTT.